The sequence of this TCR beta chain was determined in a study of cytomegalovirus exposure and HLA in healthy donors. About the research overall: A subsequent analysis stated that the approximately 120 validation repertoires were run on the same platform as the 550 to 750 first-cohort repertoires.

Study-wide results and limits: The authors listed 150 to 200 TCR beta chains as cytomegalovirus-associated.

Assay: immunoSEQ multiplex PCR; the TCRdb copy retains only in-frame clones and omits some. Of some 130,000 clones listed, around 85% are singletons. As for this clone: The antigen is not known.

The specimen sequenced was PBMCs. The clonotype comes from a man aged 18 to 30 in good health and CMV-seronegative.

The CDR3 nucleotides are TGCGCCAGCAGCTTGGGACTCGGGACTAGCGTACCCTACGAGCAGTACTTC. It translates to CASSLGLGTSVPYEQYF. The chain joins TRBV5-1 to TRBJ2-7; TRBD2 agrees at 10 bases. CDR1 SGHRS and CDR2 YFSETQ come from the germline V gene. Trimming at V came to 0 bases and at J to 2 bases, leaving 8 bases not matched to a gene. CDR3 length equals 17 residues.